This T cell receptor beta chain was found in a study of T cell repertoires in aging, cancer and after chemotherapy. Turning to the study itself: Six age groups, ranging from 30 or younger to 70 or older, included the donors.

The CDR3 is 14 residues long. Trimming pared 5 bases from V and 2 bases from J, leaving 12 bases between. Germline CDR1 reads MNHNS; CDR2 reads SASEGT. Broader study findings: Untreated cancer patients had significantly lower blood TCR diversity than age-matched healthy donors. Immunological memory after chemotherapy cannot be judged from the repertoire data. Rebound thymic output was suggested by rising median generation probability during chemotherapy in each cancer cohort.

Peripheral blood genomic DNA, not sorted cells or RNA, was the template. Note on this clonotype: What it recognizes is unknown.

A mixed TRB-A/B primer pool amplified rearranged TRB by multiplex touch-down PCR. TCRdb independently ran MiXCR on the multiplex PCR reads; one entry per CDR3 protein. In the table there are a few thousand distinct CDR3 sequences, 45% of which are singletons. The J gene is TRBJ1-2, the V gene TRBV6-1; no reliable D call. The sample consisted of blood. The receptor was isolated from a human donor with a solid tumor. The CDR3 region is CASSSATPNYGYTF. Here the CDR3 DNA reads TGTGCCAGCAGTTCAGCCACGCCAAACTATGGCTACACCTTC.